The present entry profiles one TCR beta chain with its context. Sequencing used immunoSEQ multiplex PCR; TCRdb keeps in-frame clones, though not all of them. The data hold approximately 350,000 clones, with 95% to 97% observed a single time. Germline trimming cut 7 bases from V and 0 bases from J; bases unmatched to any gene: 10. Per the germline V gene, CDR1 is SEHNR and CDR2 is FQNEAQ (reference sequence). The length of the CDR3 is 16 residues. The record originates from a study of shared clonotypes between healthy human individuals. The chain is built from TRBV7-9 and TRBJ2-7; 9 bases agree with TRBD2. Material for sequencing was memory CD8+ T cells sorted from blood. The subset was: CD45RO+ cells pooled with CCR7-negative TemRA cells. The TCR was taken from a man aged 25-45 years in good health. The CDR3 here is CASNLAGGPFSYEQYF. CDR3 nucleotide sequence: TGTGCCAGCAATTTGGCGGGAGGGCCTTTCTCCTACGAGCAGTACTTC. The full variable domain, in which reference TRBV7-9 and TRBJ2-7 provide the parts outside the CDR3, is DTGVSQNPRHKITKRGQNVTFRCDPISEHNRLYWYRQTLGQGPEFLTYFQNEAQLEKSRLLSDRFSAERPKGSFSTLEIQRTEQGDSAMYLCASNLAGGPFSYEQYFGPGTRLTVT.